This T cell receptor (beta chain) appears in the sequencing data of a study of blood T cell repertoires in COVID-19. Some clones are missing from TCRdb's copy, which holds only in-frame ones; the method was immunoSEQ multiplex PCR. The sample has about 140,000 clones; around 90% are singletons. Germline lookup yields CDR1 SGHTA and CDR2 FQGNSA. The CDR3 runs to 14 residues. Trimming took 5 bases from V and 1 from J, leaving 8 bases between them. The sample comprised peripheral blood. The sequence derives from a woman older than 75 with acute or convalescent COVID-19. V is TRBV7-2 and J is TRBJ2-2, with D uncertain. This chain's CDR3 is CASSPLGNTGELFF. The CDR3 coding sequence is TGTGCCAGCAGCCCCCTCGGGAACACCGGGGAGCTGTTTTTT.